This TCR beta chain was captured in a study of CD4 T cells in relation to SARS-CoV-2 and coronaviruses. Study details: Shared crossreactive spike epitopes were mapped to their HLA restriction. Overall study findings and caveats: Samples before the pandemic and after infection were not matched within any donor.

CD4+ T cells from unexposed donors were obtained before the COVID-19 pandemic (2011-2018). The cells were cultured for 10 days before CD4+ T cells were isolated. As cell numbers allowed, unexposed-donor CD4+ T cells faced SARS-CoV-2 S/N and four cold-coronavirus spikes. CDR1 and CDR2 (germline): MGHRA, YSYEKL. The CDR3 runs to 15 residues. The ends were cut back, 1 base at V and 6 bases at J, with 15 bases in the middle. The method was immunoSEQ multiplex PCR; TCRdb's version includes in-frame clones alone and lacks a portion of them. The profile shows around 26,000 clones, about three quarters of them singletons. As regards this clone: The antigen remains unidentified.

This receptor was identified in a human donor in good health. The sequenced sample was CD4+ T cells from PBMCs, cultured in vitro. J is TRBJ1-1 and V is TRBV4-1; tentative D call: TRBD1 (6 bases). The CDR3 DNA follows: TGCGCCAGCAGCCAAGGGAAGGGGGGGAGTCCTGAAGCTTTCTTT. Translation gives CASSQGKGGSPEAFF.